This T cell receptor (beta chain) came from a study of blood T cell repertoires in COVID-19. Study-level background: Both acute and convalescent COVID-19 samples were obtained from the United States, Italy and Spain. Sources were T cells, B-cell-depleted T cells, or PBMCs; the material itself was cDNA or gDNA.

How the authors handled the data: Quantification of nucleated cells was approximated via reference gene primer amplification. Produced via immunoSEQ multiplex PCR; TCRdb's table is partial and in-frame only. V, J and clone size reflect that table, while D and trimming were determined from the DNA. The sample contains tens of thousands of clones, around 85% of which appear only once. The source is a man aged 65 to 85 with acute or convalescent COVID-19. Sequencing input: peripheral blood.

The CDR3 sequence: CASSQDHLAVNEQFF. The CDR3 DNA sequence: TGTGCCAGCAGCCAAGATCACCTAGCAGTCAATGAGCAGTTCTTC. The chain uses TRBV3-1 (or the pseudogene TRBV3-2) and TRBJ2-1; D perhaps matches TRBD2 (5 bases). The germline V gene encodes CDR1 LGHDT and CDR2 YNNKEL (reference sequence). The V and J ends lost 0 bases and 6 bases respectively, with 12 bases between them. This CDR3 is 15 amino acids long.